What follows is one TCR beta chain and its context. This specimen comes from a study of control samples from healthy donors and cancer patients. Some clones are missing from TCRdb's copy, which holds only in-frame ones; the method was immunoSEQ multiplex PCR. The sample contains roughly 170,000 clones, around 95% of which appear only once. Germline CDR1 is SGHTA and CDR2 is FQGNSA. The V and J ends lost 4 bases and 6 bases respectively, with 16 bases between them. The CDR3 length is 15 residues. Sequencing was carried out using blood. The gene calls are TRBV7-2 and TRBJ1-5, with a weak D call TRBD1 (6 bases). This receptor was identified in a woman aged 55-69 years in good health. CDR3 amino acids: CASSSYMGAGQPQHF. CDR3 DNA: TGTGCCAGCAGCTCTTATATGGGGGCGGGTCAGCCCCAGCATTTT.